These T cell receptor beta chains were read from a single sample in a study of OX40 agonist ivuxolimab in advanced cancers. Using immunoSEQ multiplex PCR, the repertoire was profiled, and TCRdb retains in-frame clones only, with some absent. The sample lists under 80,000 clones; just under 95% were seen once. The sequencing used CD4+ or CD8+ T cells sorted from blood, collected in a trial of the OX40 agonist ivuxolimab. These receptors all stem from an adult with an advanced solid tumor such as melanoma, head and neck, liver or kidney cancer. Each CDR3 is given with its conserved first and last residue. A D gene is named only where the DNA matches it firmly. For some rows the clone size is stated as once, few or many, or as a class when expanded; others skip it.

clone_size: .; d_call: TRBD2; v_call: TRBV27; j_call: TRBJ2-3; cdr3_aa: CASSLLGLAGERTDTQYF; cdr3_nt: TGTGCCAGCAGTTTGTTGGGACTAGCGGGAGAGCGGACAGATACGCAGTATTTT
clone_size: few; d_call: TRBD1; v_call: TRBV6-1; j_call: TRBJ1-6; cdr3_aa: CASMGQSTSNSPLHF; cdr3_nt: TGTGCCAGCATGGGACAGTCTACGAGTAATTCACCCCTCCACTTT
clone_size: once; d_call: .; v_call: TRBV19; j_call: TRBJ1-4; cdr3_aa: CASKGTFNEKLFF; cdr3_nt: TGTGCCAGTAAGGGGACCTTTAATGAAAAACTGTTTTTT
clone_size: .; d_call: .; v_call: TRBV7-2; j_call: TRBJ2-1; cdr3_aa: CASSLGRGYNEQFF; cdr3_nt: TGTGCCAGCAGCTTGGGGAGAGGCTACAATGAGCAGTTCTTC
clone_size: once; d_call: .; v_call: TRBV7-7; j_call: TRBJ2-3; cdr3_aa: CASSISAGDTQYF; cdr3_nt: TGTGCCAGCAGCATTAGTGCCGGGGATACGCAGTATTTT
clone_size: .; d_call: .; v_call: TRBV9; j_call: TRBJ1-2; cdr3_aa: CASSVVLWRTEGGYTF; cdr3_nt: TGTGCCAGCAGCGTAGTATTGTGGCGGACCGAGGGGGGCTACACCTTC
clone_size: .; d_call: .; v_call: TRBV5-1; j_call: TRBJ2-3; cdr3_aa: CASSLVGQSTDTQYF; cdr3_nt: TGCGCCAGCAGCTTGGTAGGACAGAGCACAGATACGCAGTATTTT
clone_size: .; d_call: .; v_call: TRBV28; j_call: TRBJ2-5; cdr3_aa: CASSRTGIQETQYF; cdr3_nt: TGTGCCAGCAGTCGCACAGGAATCCAAGAGACCCAGTACTTC
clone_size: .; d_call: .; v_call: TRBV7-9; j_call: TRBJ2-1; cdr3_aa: CASSLGQNNEQFF; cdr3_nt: TGTGCCAGCAGCTTAGGCCAGAACAATGAGCAGTTCTTC
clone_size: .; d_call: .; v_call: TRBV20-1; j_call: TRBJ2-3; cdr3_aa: CSANIGDTQYF; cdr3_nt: TGCAGTGCAAATATTGGGGATACGCAGTATTTT
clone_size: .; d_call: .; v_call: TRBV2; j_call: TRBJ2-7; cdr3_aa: CASSYSYEQYF; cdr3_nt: TGTGCCAGCAGTTACAGCTACGAGCAGTACTTC
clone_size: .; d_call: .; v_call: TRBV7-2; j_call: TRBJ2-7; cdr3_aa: CASSVGAFNEQYF; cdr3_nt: TGTGCCAGTTCCGTGGGGGCATTTAACGAGCAGTACTTC
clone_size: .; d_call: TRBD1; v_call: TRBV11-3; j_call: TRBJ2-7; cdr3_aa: CASSPTGGEQYF; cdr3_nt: TGTGCCAGCAGTCCGACAGGGGGTGAGCAGTACTTC
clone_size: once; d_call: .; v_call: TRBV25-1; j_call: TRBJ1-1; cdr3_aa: CASSEPNRANTEAFF; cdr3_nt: TGTGCCAGCAGTGAACCCAACAGGGCCAACACTGAAGCTTTCTTT
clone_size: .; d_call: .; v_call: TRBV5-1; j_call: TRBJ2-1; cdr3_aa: CASSLSRVYNEQFF; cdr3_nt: TGCGCCAGCAGCTTGTCTCGGGTCTACAATGAGCAGTTCTTC
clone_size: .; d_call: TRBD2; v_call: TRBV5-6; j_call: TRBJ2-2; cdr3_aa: CASGQTSGRLGTGELFF; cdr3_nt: TGTGCCAGCGGTCAGACTAGCGGGAGGCTAGGCACCGGGGAGCTGTTTTTT
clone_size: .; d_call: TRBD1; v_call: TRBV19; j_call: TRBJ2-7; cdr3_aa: CATSSGQGHYEQYF; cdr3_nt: TGTGCCACCTCCTCGGGACAGGGGCACTACGAGCAGTACTTC
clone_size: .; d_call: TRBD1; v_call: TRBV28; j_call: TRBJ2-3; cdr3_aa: CATREAGGGTDTQYF; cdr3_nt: TGTGCCACCCGAGAGGCAGGGGGAGGCACAGATACGCAGTATTTT
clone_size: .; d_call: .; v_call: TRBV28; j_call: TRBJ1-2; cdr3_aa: CASSLPGDGYTF; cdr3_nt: TGTGCCAGCAGTTTACCAGGGGATGGCTACACCTTC
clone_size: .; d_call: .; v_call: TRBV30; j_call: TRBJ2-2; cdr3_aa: CAWRQTGELFF; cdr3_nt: TGTGCCTGGAGGCAGACCGGGGAGCTGTTTTTT
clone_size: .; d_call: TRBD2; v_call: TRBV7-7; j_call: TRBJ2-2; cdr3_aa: CASSKLAGGTGELFF; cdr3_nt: TGTGCCAGCAGCAAACTAGCGGGAGGAACCGGGGAGCTGTTTTTT
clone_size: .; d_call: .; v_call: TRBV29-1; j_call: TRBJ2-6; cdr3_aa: CSAQSQLSSGANVLTF; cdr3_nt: TGCAGCGCCCAAAGTCAGTTAAGCTCTGGGGCCAACGTCCTGACTTTC
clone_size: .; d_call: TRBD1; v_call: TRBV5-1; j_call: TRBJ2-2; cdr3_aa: CASSLANPGGRITGELFF; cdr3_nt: TGCGCCAGCAGCTTGGCTAACCCAGGGGGTCGTATCACCGGGGAGCTGTTTTTT
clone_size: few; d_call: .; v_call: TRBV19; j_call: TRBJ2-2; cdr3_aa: CASSTWTVDLNTGELFF; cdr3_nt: TGTGCCAGTAGTACCTGGACAGTTGACTTGAACACCGGGGAGCTGTTTTTT
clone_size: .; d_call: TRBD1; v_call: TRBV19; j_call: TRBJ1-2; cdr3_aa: CASTPGQGADGYTF; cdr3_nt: TGTGCCAGTACCCCGGGACAGGGGGCGGATGGCTACACCTTC
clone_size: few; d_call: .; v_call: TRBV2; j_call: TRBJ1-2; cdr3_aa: CARDSRGQGYTF; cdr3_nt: TGTGCCAGGGACAGCCGTGGTCAGGGCTACACCTTC
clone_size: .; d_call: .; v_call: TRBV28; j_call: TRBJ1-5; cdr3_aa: CASSKEGGQPQHF; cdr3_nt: TGTGCCAGCAGTAAGGAGGGAGGACAGCCCCAGCATTTT
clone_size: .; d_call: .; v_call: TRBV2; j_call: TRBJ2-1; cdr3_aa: CASSDERGGEQFF; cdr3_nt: TGTGCCAGCAGTGACGAACGCGGAGGCGAGCAGTTCTTC
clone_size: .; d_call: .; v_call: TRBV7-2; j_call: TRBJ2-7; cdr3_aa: CASTIGQGGAYEQYF; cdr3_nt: TGTGCCAGCACCATAGGACAGGGAGGGGCCTACGAGCAGTACTTC
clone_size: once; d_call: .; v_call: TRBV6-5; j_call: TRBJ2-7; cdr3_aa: CASTTGGGAPNEQYF; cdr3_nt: TGTGCCAGCACCACTGGGGGGGGCGCACCCAACGAGCAGTACTTC
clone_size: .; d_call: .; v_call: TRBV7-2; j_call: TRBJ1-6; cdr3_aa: CASSRQGVPPLHF; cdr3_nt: TGTGCCAGCAGCCGCCAGGGTGTTCCACCCCTCCACTTT
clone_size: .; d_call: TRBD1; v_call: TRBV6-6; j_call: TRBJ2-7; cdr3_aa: CASIPSRDRGYEQYF; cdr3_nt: TGTGCCAGCATCCCCTCTCGAGACAGGGGCTACGAGCAGTACTTC
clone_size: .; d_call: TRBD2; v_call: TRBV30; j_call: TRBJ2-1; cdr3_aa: CACILATAYNEQFF; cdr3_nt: TGTGCCTGCATACTAGCGACTGCTTACAATGAGCAGTTCTTC
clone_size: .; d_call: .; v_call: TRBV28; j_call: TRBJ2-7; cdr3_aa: CASSVGYEQYF; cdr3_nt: TGTGCCAGCAGCGTGGGGTACGAGCAGTACTTC
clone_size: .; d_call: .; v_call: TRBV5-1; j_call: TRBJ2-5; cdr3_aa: CASSLPWREETQYF; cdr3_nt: TGCGCCAGCAGCTTGCCATGGCGGGAAGAGACCCAGTACTTC